Below, 23 T cell receptor beta chains from the same sample are listed, as sequenced in a study of blood T cell repertoires in COVID-19. Clones were read by immunoSEQ multiplex PCR, and TCRdb kept only the in-frame ones, dropping some. The table has about 400,000 clones, about 88% seen once. The sequencing sample was made of PBMCs or T cells enriched from blood (not recorded which). The source of these receptors is a woman aged 30 to 39 who had recovered from COVID-19.

The chain couples TRBV27 to TRBJ2-1; weak D call: TRBD1 (6 bases). The germline CDR1 and CDR2 sequences are MNHEY and SMNVEV (reference sequence). V dropped 3 bases and J dropped 1 base, with 10 bases sitting between them. This CDR3 region has 15 residues. Here the CDR3 DNA reads TGTGCCAGCAGTTTCGGGCAGGGGTCCTACAATGAGCAGTTCTTC. Residues: CASSFGQGSYNEQFF.

The J gene is TRBJ1-6, the V gene TRBV18, with TRBD1 as a possible D gene (5 bases). This CDR3 contains 15 residues. The V end lost 3 bases, the J end lost 5 bases, and 11 bases lay between the germline ends. Germline V gene sequence: CDR1 KGHSH, CDR2 LQKENI. The CDR3 DNA sequence: TGTGCCAGCTCACCGGGTTCGACAGATAATTCACCCCTCCACTTT. Its translation is CASSPGSTDNSPLHF.

This clone appeared once. The chain combines TRBV2 with TRBJ1-5; D gene unclear. Germline V gene data show CDR1 as SNHLY and CDR2 as FYNNEI. The V end lost 4 bases, the J end lost 7 bases, and 14 bases lay between the germline ends. The length of the CDR3 is 14 residues. CDR3 residues: CASSVSWREQPQHF. The CDR3 nucleotides are TGTGCCAGCAGTGTATCGTGGAGGGAGCAGCCCCAGCATTTT.

The rearrangement joins TRBV19 to TRBJ1-1; D call uncertain. V dropped 3 bases and J dropped 3 bases, with 11 bases sitting between them. Germline loops: CDR1 LNHDA, CDR2 SQIVND (reference sequence). This CDR3 comprises 14 residues. CDR3 coding DNA: TGTGCCAGTAGTATTTTCTCCAGTCACACTGAAGCTTTCTTT. Amino acids: CASSIFSSHTEAFF.

This sequence joins TRBV3-1 (or the pseudogene TRBV3-2) and TRBJ1-2; 9 bases are a match to TRBD1. The germline gives CDR1 LGHDT, CDR2 YNNKEL (reference sequence). CDR3 length equals 15 residues. V was pared by 0 bases and J by 2 bases, with 1 base of the junction left unmatched. The CDR3 loop reads CASSQETGGNYGYTF. CDR3 nucleotides: TGTGCCAGCAGCCAAGAGACAGGGGGGAACTATGGCTACACCTTC.

Details on this clone: This sample also contains other DNA sequences that code for the same CDR3. The CDR3 region has the DNA TGTGCCAGCAGCTTATCAACAGGGAACACTGAAGCTTTCTTT. It yields the protein CASSLSTGNTEAFF. This sequence joins TRBV7-2 and TRBJ1-1; tentative D call: TRBD1 (5 bases). Germline CDR1 reads SGHTA; CDR2 reads FQGNSA. With 2 bases removed from V and 1 base from J, the gap between germline ends came to 8 bases. The length of the CDR3 is 14 residues.

This chain links TRBV5-1 with TRBJ2-7; TRBD2 matches 12 bases. V dropped 4 bases and J dropped 3; count of bases not matched to a gene: 11. The CDR3 has 17 amino acids. Germline CDR1 and CDR2: SGHRS and YFSETQ. The CDR3 loop is CASSPYLATSGSYEQYF. The CDR3 DNA sequence: TGCGCCAGCAGCCCATACCTGGCGACTAGCGGGAGCTACGAGCAGTACTTC.

For the CDR3, the DNA is TGTGCCAGCAGTTACTCGGAGGAGGCTATCTCGCAGTACTTC. It encodes CASSYSEEAISQYF. This sequence joins TRBV6-5 and TRBJ2-7, with a tentative D call TRBD2 (5 bases). Germline loops: CDR1 MNHEY, CDR2 SVGAGI. This CDR3 contains 14 residues. V lost 0 bases to trimming and J lost 9 bases, with 15 bases between them.

The chain combines TRBV5-1 with TRBJ1-2; maybe TRBD1 (5 bases). The CDR3 is made up of 14 amino acids. Trimming removed 4 bases at V and 4 bases at J, with 14 bases between. Germline assignment: CDR1 SGHRS and CDR2 YFSETQ. CDR3 bases: TGCGCCAGCAGCCCGGTGGGGGGTAGCTATGGCTACACCTTC. This sequence encodes CASSPVGGSYGYTF.

This clone was picked up one time. The rearrangement joins TRBV27 to TRBJ1-4; D gene ambiguous. Germline lookup yields CDR1 MNHEY and CDR2 SMNVEV (reference sequence). V lost 3 bases and J lost 7, with 9 bases in between. The CDR3 extends over 13 amino acids. This CDR3 reads CASSFRTGEKLFF. DNA of the CDR3: TGTGCCAGCAGTTTTCGCACCGGTGAAAAACTGTTTTTT. Complete variable domain (other parts from reference TRBV27 and TRBJ1-4): EAQVTQNPRYLITVTGKKLTVTCSQNMNHEYMSWYRQDPGLGLRQIYYSMNVEVTDKGDVPEGYKVSRKEKRNFPLILESPSPNQTSLYFCASSFRTGEKLFFGSGTQLSVL.

The rearrangement uses TRBV3-1 (or the pseudogene TRBV3-2) and TRBJ1-1; a possible D gene is TRBD1 (6 bases). Deletions cut 0 bases from V and 6 bases from J, with 8 bases between. The CDR3 sequence is 13 residues long. From germline, CDR1 is LGHDT and CDR2 YNNKEL (reference sequence). The CDR3 sequence: CASSQDAGAEAFF. CDR3 nucleotides: TGTGCCAGCAGCCAAGATGCAGGGGCTGAAGCTTTCTTT.

This sequence joins TRBV9 and TRBJ1-1, with 10 bases lining up with TRBD1. The CDR3 has 14 residues. The germline V gene encodes CDR1 SGDLS and CDR2 YYNGEE. V lost 4 bases and J lost 5; bases outside the gene matches: 5. CDR3 region: CASSNDRGRTEAFF. Here the CDR3 DNA reads TGTGCCAGCAGCAATGACAGGGGGCGAACTGAAGCTTTCTTT.

This chain uses TRBV7-9 with TRBJ2-1; D not resolved. The CDR3 spans 13 residues. Germline-derived CDR1 and CDR2 are SEHNR and FQNEAQ (reference sequence). The V end was cut by 0 bases, the J end by 4 bases, with 4 bases between. CDR3 coding DNA: TGTGCCAGCAGCTTAGCAGCTTACAATGAGCAGTTCTTC. Its protein is CASSLAAYNEQFF.

This clone was detected only once. The chain uses TRBV6-5 and TRBJ1-1; D is perhaps TRBD1 (5 bases). Germline V CDR1 and CDR2: MNHEY, SVGAGI. There are 16 residues in the CDR3. V gave up 0 bases and J gave up 1 base, with 12 bases separating them. The CDR3 DNA follows: TGTGCCAGCAGTTACTCCCAGGGACTCACGAACACTGAAGCTTTCTTT. It specifies CASSYSQGLTNTEAFF.

Comment on this clone: At one end the junction does not follow the germline gene, possibly because of a read error. V gene TRBV29-1 combines with J gene TRBJ2-1; TRBD2 matches 9 bases. This CDR3 has 13 residues. Germline loops: CDR1 SQVTM, CDR2 ANQGSEA. CDR3 amino acids: CSVEGTSLNEQFF. CDR3 nucleotides: TGCAGCGTCGAAGGGACTAGCCTTAATGAGCAGTTCTTC.

This sequence joins TRBV7-9 and TRBJ2-7; D is ambiguous. The germline V gene has CDR1 SEHNR and CDR2 FQNEAQ (reference sequence). The CDR3 contains 13 residues. With 3 bases removed from V and 3 bases from J, the gap between germline ends came to 9 bases. CDR3 in DNA: TGTGCCAGCAGCTTTGGGCAGATCTACGAGCAGTACTTC. Its protein product is CASSFGQIYEQYF.

This chain uses TRBV25-1 with TRBJ2-5; 9 bases are shared with TRBD2. The length of the CDR3 is 14 residues. Germline V CDR1 and CDR2: MGHDK, SYGVNS. V was pared by 6 bases and J by 4 bases, with 6 bases of the junction left unmatched. CDR3 sequence (DNA): TGTGCCAGCAGCCCATTAGCGGGGGCAGAGACCCAGTACTTC. Its protein product is CASSPLAGAETQYF.

The genes are TRBV6-2 or TRBV6-3 and TRBJ1-4; TRBD1 might be the D (5 bases). Trimming removed 6 bases at V and 7 bases at J, with 21 bases between. The CDR3 runs 16 residues. Germline V gene sequence: CDR1 MNHEY, CDR2 SVGEGT. The CDR3 spells CASSPIQGAVGEKLFF. For the CDR3, the DNA is TGTGCCAGCAGCCCTATTCAAGGGGCAGTTGGTGAAAAACTGTTTTTT.

The chain has TRBV27 and TRBJ2-7, with D perhaps TRBD2 (7 bases). Between the trimmed V and J ends, which lost 2 bases and 2 bases, there was a span of 16 bases. This CDR3 is built from 16 residues. CDR1 and CDR2 from the germline V gene are MNHEY and SMNVEV (reference sequence). CDR3 region: CASSLMGGASAYEQYF. The CDR3 region has the DNA TGTGCCAGCAGTTTAATGGGGGGGGCTAGTGCCTACGAGCAGTACTTC.

The V and J genes are TRBV5-1 and TRBJ2-7; D may be TRBD1 (6 bases). The CDR3 length is 16 residues. The germline CDR1 and CDR2 sequences are SGHRS and YFSETQ. Trimming took 4 bases from V and 1 from J, leaving 18 bases between them. CDR3 in amino acids: CASSPTSGTSSYEQYF. The CDR3 nucleotides read TGCGCCAGCAGCCCGACTTCCGGGACAAGTTCCTACGAGCAGTACTTC.

The CDR3 DNA sequence: TGCGCCGCACTAGATCCGGGAGGGCCGGATACGCAGTATTTT. Amino acid sequence: CAALDPGGPDTQYF. This chain connects TRBV10-2 to TRBJ2-3, with TRBD2 identical over 8 bases. The CDR3 runs to 14 residues. Germline trimming cut 11 bases from V and 6 bases from J; bases unmatched to any gene: 13. Germline-derived CDR1 and CDR2 are WSHSY and SAAADI.

This chain uses TRBV27 with TRBJ1-1; D remains unclear. The CDR3 runs to 14 residues. V lost 5 bases to trimming and J lost 0 bases, with 10 bases between them. Germline-derived CDR1 and CDR2 are MNHEY and SMNVEV (reference sequence). CDR3 sequence (DNA): TGTGCCAGCAGTCCGGGAGGCATGAACACTGAAGCTTTCTTT. Translating gives CASSPGGMNTEAFF.

The DNA for the CDR3 is TGCGCCAGCAGCCTAACAGGGGACGACTCTGGAAACACCATATATTTT. Its translation is CASSLTGDDSGNTIYF. The chain employs TRBV5-1 and TRBJ1-3; 7 positions agree with TRBD1. With 4 bases clipped from V and 0 bases from J, the junction kept 7 bases outside the gene matches. Germline V CDR1 and CDR2: SGHRS, YFSETQ. This CDR3 is 16 amino acids long.